The TCR beta chain under discussion was sequenced for a study of T cell repertoires in cytomegalovirus infection. Study-wide background: In public TCR beta signatures, there were indications of both CMV infection and matching HLA type.

The CDR3 covers 16 residues. V gave up 0 bases and J gave up 1 base, with 13 bases separating them. Germline CDR1 reads ENHRY; CDR2 reads SYGVKD. MiXCR, run by TCRdb on the reads, gives a single entry per CDR3 protein. The table has about 920,000 distinct CDR3 sequences, around a third seen once. This clonotype was counted a few times. Its target is not known. The receptor was derived from a human donor in good health (CMV status not recorded). Some clones in this sample may be carry-over from other donors' samples. The rearrangement links TRBV10-3 to TRBJ2-7; D not certain. The specimen comprised cultured CD8+ T cells from PBMCs, sampled from culture after CMV antigen stimulation. Written as DNA, the CDR3 is TGTGCCATCAGTGAGTCCCACACCCCTGGGTCCTACGAGCAGTACTTC. It specifies CAISESHTPGSYEQYF.